The 8 T cell receptor beta chains below were found in one sample sequenced in a study of blood T cell repertoires in COVID-19. Data came from immunoSEQ multiplex PCR; TCRdb stores just in-frame clones and leaves some out. This table has more than 100,000 clones, roughly 89% appearing once. What was sequenced was peripheral blood. The origin of the receptors is an elderly woman in a cohort sampled during active COVID-19.

DNA of the CDR3: TGTGCCAGCAGCCAAGAGCGGGGCAATGAGCAGTTCTTC. Its protein product is CASSQERGNEQFF. The chain is built from TRBV7-9 and TRBJ2-1; 7 nucleotides align to TRBD2. The CDR3 length is 13 residues. Germline-derived CDR1 and CDR2 are SEHNR and FQNEAQ (reference sequence). Trimming took 5 bases from V and 6 from J; bases not matched to a gene: 4. The full variable domain, completed using reference TRBV7-9 and TRBJ2-1, is DTGVSQNPRHKITKRGQNVTFRCDPISEHNRLYWYRQTLGQGPEFLTYFQNEAQLEKSRLLSDRFSAERPKGSFSTLEIQRTEQGDSAMYLCASSQERGNEQFFGPGTRLTVL.

The J gene is TRBJ1-5, the V gene TRBV19; D gene uncertain. The length of the CDR3 is 16 residues. Germline loops: CDR1 LNHDA, CDR2 SQIVND (reference sequence). V dropped 8 bases and J dropped 4 bases, with 21 bases sitting between them. The DNA for the CDR3 is TGTGCCAGTCGTACTACCGCAGGAGGATTAAATCAGCCCCAGCATTTT. The encoded protein is CASRTTAGGLNQPQHF. The full variable domain, rest sourced from reference TRBV19 and TRBJ1-5, is DGGITQSPKYLFRKEGQNVTLSCEQNLNHDAMYWYRQDPGQGLRLIYYSQIVNDFQKGDIAEGYSVSREKKESFPLTVTSAQKNPTAFYLCASRTTAGGLNQPQHFGDGTRLSIL.

V is TRBV28 and J is TRBJ1-5; D possibly corresponds to TRBD1 (5 bases). The ends were cut back, 11 bases at V and 0 bases at J, with 11 bases in the middle. The CDR3 has 13 residues. Germline V gene lookup returns CDR1 MDHEN and CDR2 SYDVKM. The CDR3 DNA reads as TGTGCCGCCTCTGGGGCTAGCAATCAGCCCCAGCATTTT. This translates into CAASGASNQPQHF.

The gene calls are TRBV5-6 and TRBJ2-5; 14 nucleotides align to TRBD2. J was trimmed by 9 bases and V by 7 bases; bases with no gene match: 5. The CDR3 consists of 13 residues. In germline, CDR1 is SGHDT, CDR2 YYEEEE. CDR3 in DNA: TGTGCCAGCGGGGGACTAGCGGGAGAAGCCCAGTACTTC. Translating it yields CASGGLAGEAQYF.

The chain has TRBV2 and TRBJ2-3; unclear D gene. This CDR3 is 16 amino acids long. V shed 5 bases and J shed 2 bases, with 17 bases lying between them. The germline V gene has CDR1 SNHLY and CDR2 FYNNEI. The CDR3 DNA reads TGTGCCAGCAGTTGGTCTCAGGAAGAATACACAGATACGCAGTATTTT. Amino acid sequence: CASSWSQEEYTDTQYF.

This clone has only one observation. The V call is TRBV6-5, the J call TRBJ2-7; 7 bases map to TRBD1. Germline V gives CDR1 MNHEY, CDR2 SVGAGI. Trimming took 5 bases from V and 3 from J; bases not matched to a gene: 10. The CDR3 extends over 15 amino acids. The CDR3 DNA reads as TGTGCCAGCAGTATTCGGCGACAGGGTTTCTACGAGCAGTACTTC. Translating it yields CASSIRRQGFYEQYF.

This clone was picked up a small number of times. The rearrangement links TRBV6-5 to TRBJ1-4; D is possibly TRBD1 (6 bases). With 8 bases removed from V and 8 bases from J, the gap between germline ends came to 15 bases. The CDR3 is 13 residues long. Germline values: CDR1 MNHEY, CDR2 SVGAGI. CDR3 residues: CASLQGNKEKLFF. Here the CDR3 DNA reads TGTGCCAGCCTCCAGGGGAACAAGGAAAAACTGTTTTTT.

The rearrangement links TRBV27 to TRBJ2-7, with TRBD1 matching over 9 bases. Germline CDR1 MNHEY, CDR2 SMNVEV (reference sequence). The CDR3 sequence is 14 residues long. The V and J ends lost 2 bases and 4 bases, in that order; junction bases with no gene match: 3. The CDR3 loop reads CASSLTGGIYEQYF. CDR3 nucleotides: TGTGCCAGCAGTTTAACAGGGGGCATTTACGAGCAGTACTTC.